This entry describes one T cell receptor (beta chain). This CDR3 contains 13 residues. V was clipped by 1 base and J by 5 bases, with 8 bases between them. Germline loops: CDR1 MGHRA, CDR2 YSYEKL. This entry is derived from a study of blood T cell repertoires in COVID-19. Using immunoSEQ multiplex PCR, the repertoire was profiled, and TCRdb retains in-frame clones only, with some absent. The repertoire holds about 380,000 clones, with roughly 91% as singletons. The sequencing sample was made of PBMCs or T cells enriched from blood (not recorded which). The chain couples TRBV4-1 to TRBJ1-1; D is unresolved. This sequence originates from a woman in her late teens or twenties who had recovered from COVID-19. For the CDR3, the DNA is TGCGCCAGCAGCCAAGGATCGGGAACTGAAGCTTTCTTT. This translates into CASSQGSGTEAFF.